One and the same sample provided the 17 T cell receptor beta chains below, sequenced in a study of cytomegalovirus exposure and HLA in healthy donors. Amplification used 60 Vbeta primers and 13 Jbeta primers. TCRdb keeps only in-frame clones here, not all; method: immunoSEQ multiplex PCR. The sample table includes some 47,000 clones. Sequenced: PBMCs. All receptors derive from a woman between 40 and 55 years old in good health and CMV-seronegative.

The V call is TRBV6-5, the J call TRBJ1-1; D is possibly TRBD1 (6 bases). The germline V and J ends were trimmed by 5 bases and 4 bases, with 17 bases remaining between them. The CDR3 spans 15 residues. Germline V gene data show CDR1 as MNHEY and CDR2 as SVGAGI. CDR3 nucleotide sequence: TGTGCCAGCAGTCAGAGAGACAGGTTGGGCACTGAAGCTTTCTTT. Encoded protein: CASSQRDRLGTEAFF.

V gene TRBV7-3 combines with J gene TRBJ2-1, with 11 bases matching TRBD2. Germline V lookup: CDR1 SGHTA, CDR2 FQGTGA. V lost 5 bases, J lost 0 bases, and 6 bases stayed unmatched. The CDR3 spans 17 residues. CDR3 sequence: CASSRSGGGSSYNEQFF. The CDR3 DNA is TGTGCCAGCAGCCGTAGCGGGGGGGGTAGCTCCTACAATGAGCAGTTCTTC.

The V gene is TRBV5-1, the J gene TRBJ2-5; the match to TRBD2 covers 7 bases. The CDR3 has 17 residues. V lost 6 bases to trimming and J lost 3 bases; unmatched junction nucleotides: 17. Germline loops: CDR1 SGHRS, CDR2 YFSETQ. CDR3 loop: CASTVQWGGGPEETQYF. The CDR3 coding sequence is TGCGCCAGCACCGTTCAATGGGGGGGAGGGCCGGAAGAGACCCAGTACTTC.

V usage is TRBV6-6 and J usage is TRBJ1-5; TRBD1 matches at 11 bases. The J segment lost 6 bases and the V segment lost 6 bases, leaving 7 bases of the junction unmatched. Germline V lookup: CDR1 MNHNY, CDR2 SVGAGI (reference sequence). The CDR3 extends over 15 amino acids. CDR3 sequence (DNA): TGTGCCAGCAGCTCCCGGGACAGGGGGTTTCAGCCCCAGCATTTT. As protein: CASSSRDRGFQPQHF.

The chain uses TRBV27 and TRBJ2-3, with TRBD1 matching over 7 bases. J was trimmed by 4 bases and V by 5 bases; bases with no gene match: 3. CDR1 and CDR2 from the germline V gene are MNHEY and SMNVEV (reference sequence). The CDR3 covers 13 residues. DNA of the CDR3: TGTGCCAGCAGTGTCACAGGGGCAGATACGCAGTATTTT. This encodes CASSVTGADTQYF.

Written as DNA, the CDR3 is TGTGCCAGCAGCGGGGACAGCGGATTCGGGGGCTACACCTTC. Its protein product is CASSGDSGFGGYTF. V and J are TRBV16 and TRBJ1-2; 7 bases align to TRBD1. CDR1 KGHSY and CDR2 FQNENV come from the germline V gene. The ends lost 5 bases at V and 8 bases at J; junction bases unmatched: 11. The CDR3 is made up of 14 amino acids. The whole variable domain, filled in from reference TRBV16 and TRBJ1-2, reads GEEVAQTPKHLVRGEGQKAKLYCAPIKGHSYVFWYQQVLKNEFKFLISFQNENVFDETGMPKERFSAKCLPNSPCSLEIQATKLEDSAVYFCASSGDSGFGGYTFGSGTRLTVV.

This chain uses TRBV5-6 with TRBJ2-5, with a weak D call TRBD1 (6 bases). Germline values: CDR1 SGHDT, CDR2 YYEEEE. This CDR3 has 16 residues. Trimming removed 0 bases from V and 0 bases from J, with 12 bases in between. CDR3 in DNA: TGTGCCAGCAGCTTGGGAAAGGGGGATTACCAAGAGACCCAGTACTTC. Translation gives CASSLGKGDYQETQYF.

The chain recombines TRBV11-2 with TRBJ2-7; TRBD2 matches 8 bases. Germline V lookup: CDR1 SGHAT, CDR2 FQNNGV. Trimming at V came to 5 bases and at J to 0 bases, leaving 6 bases not matched to a gene. The CDR3 length is 15 residues. The CDR3 DNA sequence: TGTGCCAGCAGCCCCCACAGCGGGAGCTCCTACGAGCAGTACTTC. Residues: CASSPHSGSSYEQYF.

The gene calls are TRBV5-4 and TRBJ2-5; D uncertain. Germline V gene sequence: CDR1 SGHNT, CDR2 YYREEE (reference sequence). The CDR3 is 11 amino acids. V lost 4 bases to trimming and J lost 4 bases, with 5 bases between them. CDR3 region: CASSIRETQYF. As DNA, the CDR3 is TGTGCCAGCAGCATTCGAGAGACCCAGTACTTC.

This chain links TRBV6-1 with TRBJ1-6; D gene uncertain. This CDR3 comprises 15 residues. Trimming shortened V by 6 bases and J by 4 bases, and 13 bases separated the two germline ends. CDR1 MNHNS and CDR2 SASEGT come from the germline V gene. CDR3 coding DNA: TGTGCCAGCAGGCCAGGCTACCTATATAATTCACCCCTCCACTTT. Translated: CASRPGYLYNSPLHF.

The chain joins TRBV12-5 to TRBJ2-2; 9 bases line up with TRBD1. Per the germline V gene, CDR1 is LGHNT and CDR2 is FRNRAP. V lost 2 bases, J lost 4 bases, and 8 bases stayed unmatched. The CDR3 has 17 residues. This CDR3 reads CASGLPGTGSGTGELFF. The CDR3 DNA reads TGTGCTAGTGGTTTGCCTGGGACAGGGAGTGGCACCGGGGAGCTGTTTTTT.

J is TRBJ1-4 and V is TRBV19, with 7 positions matching TRBD1. J lost 7 bases, V lost 5 bases, and 7 bases had no gene match. CDR3 length: 14 residues. Germline loops: CDR1 LNHDA, CDR2 SQIVND (reference sequence). The CDR3 region has the DNA TGTGCCAGTAGTCACAGGGGTGTCGGTGAAAAACTGTTTTTT. Protein sequence: CASSHRGVGEKLFF. The full variable domain, in which reference TRBV19 and TRBJ1-4 provide the parts outside the CDR3, is DGGITQSPKYLFRKEGQNVTLSCEQNLNHDAMYWYRQDPGQGLRLIYYSQIVNDFQKGDIAEGYSVSREKKESFPLTVTSAQKNPTAFYLCASSHRGVGEKLFFGSGTQLSVL.

The chain joins TRBV30 to TRBJ2-1; the D gene is possibly TRBD1 (5 bases). The CDR3 is 14 residues long. Germline CDR1 GTSNPN, CDR2 SVGIG (reference sequence). Trimming removed 5 bases at V and 0 bases at J, with 11 bases between. CDR3 region: CAWGRTRSYNEQFF. CDR3 nucleotide sequence: TGTGCCTGGGGACGGACACGCTCCTACAATGAGCAGTTCTTC.

As concerns this clone: Other DNA sequences in this specimen translate into the identical CDR3. This chain uses TRBV7-9 with TRBJ2-5; D unresolved. The CDR3 extends over 15 amino acids. Trimming stripped 4 bases from V and 2 bases from J, with 14 bases between. The germline V gene has CDR1 SEHNR and CDR2 FQNEAQ (reference sequence). CDR3 loop: CASSSRWAEQETQYF. The CDR3 DNA sequence: TGTGCCAGCAGCTCGAGATGGGCAGAACAAGAGACCCAGTACTTC.

With regard to this clone: Distinct nucleotide sequences in the sample also encode this CDR3. The J gene is TRBJ2-7, the V gene TRBV14, with 7 bases matching TRBD2. Per germline, CDR1 SGHDN and CDR2 FVKESK. The CDR3 length is 13 residues. V dropped 4 bases and J dropped 2; count of bases not matched to a gene: 2. CDR3 DNA sequence: TGTGCCAGCAGCCGCGGACTAGCCTACGAGCAGTACTTC. Its translation: CASSRGLAYEQYF.

The chain uses TRBV11-1 and TRBJ2-1; 7 bases align to TRBD2. The germline gives CDR1 SGHAT, CDR2 FQDESV (reference sequence). V dropped 5 bases and J dropped 7; count of bases not matched to a gene: 17. The CDR3 is 17 amino acids. CDR3 DNA sequence: TGTGCCAGCAGCCGGAGGTCCAGCGGGAAGGTGGATAATGAGCAGTTCTTC. Translated, it gives CASSRRSSGKVDNEQFF.

CDR3 region: CASSNETAGINGYTF. The CDR3 DNA reads TGTGCCAGCAGCAATGAGACGGCAGGGATCAATGGCTACACCTTC. The chain has TRBV21-1 and TRBJ1-2; TRBD1, the D gene given by the table, was not confirmed from the DNA. TRBV21-1 is marked as a pseudogene. The CDR3 extends over 15 amino acids.